Following are 5 T cell receptor beta chains from one sample sequenced in a study of response to subunit inactivated influenza vaccine. TCRdb itself ran the RT-PCR reads through MiXCR, one entry per CDR3 protein. The sample includes 430,000 or so distinct CDR3 sequences, roughly 9.8% of them seen just once. The sample in question was PBMCs from blood, obtained about 40 days after vaccination. Receptors were obtained from a man between 45 and 60 years old who received an inactivated influenza vaccine.

The chain uses TRBV9 and TRBJ2-7; maybe TRBD2 (7 bases). Germline V gives CDR1 SGDLS, CDR2 YYNGEE. The V gene lost 2 bases and the J gene lost 2 bases, with 14 bases spanning the gap. This CDR3 contains 15 residues. This CDR3 is CASSVGEGQTYEQYF. CDR3 in DNA: TGTGCCAGCAGCGTGGGGGAGGGACAAACCTACGAGCAGTACTTC.

The chain combines TRBV18 with TRBJ2-1; 13 bases line up with TRBD2. The CDR3 runs 16 residues. The trim removed 3 bases at V and 9 bases at J, leaving 8 bases unmatched. Germline-derived CDR1 and CDR2 are KGHSH and LQKENI. CDR3 in DNA: TGTGCCAGCTCACCCTTGGGGACTAGCGGGGTCGGTGAGCAGTTCTTC. As protein: CASSPLGTSGVGEQFF.

The gene calls are TRBV7-2 and TRBJ2-7; TRBD2 aligns across 7 bases. After removal of 10 bases from V and 2 bases from J, the junction contained 2 bases not matched to a gene. Germline V CDR1 and CDR2: SGHTA, FQGNSA. CDR3 length: 11 residues. This CDR3 is CATTSAYEQYF. The CDR3 coding sequence is TGTGCCACCACTAGCGCCTACGAGCAGTACTTC.

The chain has TRBV20-1 and TRBJ1-4, with TRBD1 as a possible D gene (5 bases). This CDR3 is 12 amino acids long. Trimming stripped 8 bases from V and 8 bases from J, with 15 bases between. Germline CDR1 is DFQATT and CDR2 is SNEGSKA (reference sequence). The CDR3 DNA follows: TGCAGTCCCTCGGGGGTGTCCGAAAAACTGTTTTTT. It encodes CSPSGVSEKLFF.

V is TRBV6-2 or TRBV6-3 and J is TRBJ1-4; D unresolved. Per the germline V gene, CDR1 is MNHEY and CDR2 is SVGEGT. The CDR3 sequence is 15 residues long. V gave up 6 bases and J gave up 8 bases, with 19 bases separating them. This CDR3 is CASSPKKKVAEKLFF. CDR3 bases: TGTGCCAGCAGCCCTAAAAAAAAGGTGGCCGAAAAACTGTTTTTT.